Included here is one T cell receptor (beta chain) sequence, with context. The identical CDR3 is also encoded by other nucleotide sequences in the sample. Libraries were prepared by immunoSEQ multiplex PCR; TCRdb keeps only in-frame clonotypes and omits some of them. The sample contains 120,000 to 150,000 clones, around 90% of which appear only once. The sample is drawn from a study of control samples from healthy donors and cancer patients. Germline lookup yields CDR1 SQVTM and CDR2 ANQGSEA. Trimming stripped 4 bases from V and 6 bases from J, with 10 bases between. The length of the CDR3 is 11 residues.

This rearrangement joins TRBV29-1 to TRBJ2-7; D assignment may be TRBD1 or TRBD2 (5 bases each). The sample taken for sequencing was blood. This TCR derives from a man aged 25-40 years in good health. DNA of the CDR3: TGCAGCGTTGGACGTGGGGGCGAGCAGTACTTC. Translation: CSVGRGGEQYF.